The clone carrying this T cell receptor beta chain was seen at least ten times. The antigen is not known. This sample stems from a study of T cell repertoires in cytomegalovirus infection. Study-wide results and caveats: The ex vivo response was dominated by HLA-C-restricted CMV-specific TCR beta clonotypes. Of the TCR beta families, the public ones yielded a cumulative frequency that identified carriers of CMV plus the relevant HLA.

The CDR3 has 17 amino acids. Germline lookup yields CDR1 SEHNR and CDR2 FQNEAQ (reference sequence). After removal of 2 bases from V and 5 bases from J, the junction contained 13 bases not matched to a gene. TCRdb re-derived calls from the reads in MiXCR, one entry per CDR3 protein. Among about 230,000 distinct CDR3 sequences listed, about 20% were seen once. The receptor was derived from a human donor in good health (CMV status not recorded). Some clones in this sample may be carry-over from other donors' samples. Specimen: CD8+ T cells from PBMCs. This chain joins TRBV7-9 and TRBJ2-3, with 7 bases that match TRBD2. The CDR3 nucleotides are TGTGCCAGCAGCTTACCGACCCAGGGCGGGGGAATAGATACGCAGTATTTT. Encoded protein: CASSLPTQGGGIDTQYF.